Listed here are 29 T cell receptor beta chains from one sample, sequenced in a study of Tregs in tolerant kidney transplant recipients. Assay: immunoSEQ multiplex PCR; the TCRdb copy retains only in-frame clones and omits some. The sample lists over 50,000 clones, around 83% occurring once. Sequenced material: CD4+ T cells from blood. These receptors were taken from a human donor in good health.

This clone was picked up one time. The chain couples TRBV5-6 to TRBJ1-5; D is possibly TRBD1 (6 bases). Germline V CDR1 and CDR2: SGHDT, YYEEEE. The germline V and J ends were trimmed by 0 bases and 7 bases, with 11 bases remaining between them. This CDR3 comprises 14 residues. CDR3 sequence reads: CASSLGDRIQPQHF. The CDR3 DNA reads TGTGCCAGCAGCTTGGGCGACAGGATACAGCCCCAGCATTTT. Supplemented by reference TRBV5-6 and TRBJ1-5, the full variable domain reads DAGVTQSPTHLIKTRGQQVTLRCSPKSGHDTVSWYQQALGQGPQFIFQYYEEEERQRGNFPDRFSGHQFPNYSSELNVNALLLGDSALYLCASSLGDRIQPQHFGDGTRLSIL.

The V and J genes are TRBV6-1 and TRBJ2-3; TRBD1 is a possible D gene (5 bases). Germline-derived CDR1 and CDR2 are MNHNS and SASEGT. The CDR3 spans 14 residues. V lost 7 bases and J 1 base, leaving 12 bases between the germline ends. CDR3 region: CASNGAIRTDTQYF. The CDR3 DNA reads TGTGCCAGCAATGGGGCCATACGCACAGATACGCAGTATTTT.

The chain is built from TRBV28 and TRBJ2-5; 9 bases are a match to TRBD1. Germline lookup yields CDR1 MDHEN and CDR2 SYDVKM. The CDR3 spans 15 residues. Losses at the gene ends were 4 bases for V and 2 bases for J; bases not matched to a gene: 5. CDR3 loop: CASSWGTGSQETQYF. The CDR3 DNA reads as TGTGCCAGCAGTTGGGGGACAGGGTCGCAAGAGACCCAGTACTTC.

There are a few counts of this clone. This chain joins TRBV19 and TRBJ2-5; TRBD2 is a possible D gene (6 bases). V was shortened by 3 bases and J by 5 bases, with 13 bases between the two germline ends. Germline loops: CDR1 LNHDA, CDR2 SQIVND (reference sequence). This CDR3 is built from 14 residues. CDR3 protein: CASSISGVGETQYF. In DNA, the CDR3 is TGTGCCAGTAGTATTTCGGGAGTTGGGGAGACCCAGTACTTC.

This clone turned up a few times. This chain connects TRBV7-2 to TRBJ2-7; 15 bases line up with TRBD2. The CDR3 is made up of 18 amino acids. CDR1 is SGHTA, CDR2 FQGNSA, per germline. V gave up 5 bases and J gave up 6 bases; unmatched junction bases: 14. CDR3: CASSPEGLAGGSFFEQYF. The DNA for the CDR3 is TGTGCCAGCAGCCCAGAGGGACTAGCGGGGGGATCCTTTTTCGAGCAGTACTTC.

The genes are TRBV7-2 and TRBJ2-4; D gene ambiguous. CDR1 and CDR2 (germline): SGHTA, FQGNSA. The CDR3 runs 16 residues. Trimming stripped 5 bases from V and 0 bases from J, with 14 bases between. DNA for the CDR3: TGTGCCAGCAGCACAGCGTGGTCAGCAGCCAAAAACATTCAGTACTTC. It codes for CASSTAWSAAKNIQYF.

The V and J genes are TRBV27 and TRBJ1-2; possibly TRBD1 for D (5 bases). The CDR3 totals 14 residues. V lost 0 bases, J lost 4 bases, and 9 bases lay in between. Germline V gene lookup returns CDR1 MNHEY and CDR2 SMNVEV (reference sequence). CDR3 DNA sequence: TGTGCCAGCAGTTTATCGGACGGGGCCTATGGCTACACCTTC. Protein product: CASSLSDGAYGYTF.

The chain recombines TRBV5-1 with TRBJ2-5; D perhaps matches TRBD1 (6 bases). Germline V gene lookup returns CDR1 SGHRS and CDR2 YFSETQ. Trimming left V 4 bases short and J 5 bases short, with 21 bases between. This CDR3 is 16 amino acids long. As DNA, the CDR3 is TGCGCCAGCAGCCCCTTATCTAACAGGGTGCCGGAGACCCAGTACTTC. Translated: CASSPLSNRVPETQYF.

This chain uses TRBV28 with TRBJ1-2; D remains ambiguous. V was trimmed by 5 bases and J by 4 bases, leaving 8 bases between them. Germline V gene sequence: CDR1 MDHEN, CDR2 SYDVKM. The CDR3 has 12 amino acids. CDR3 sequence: CASSPAGYGYTF. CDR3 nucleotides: TGTGCCAGCAGTCCCGCTGGCTATGGCTACACCTTC.

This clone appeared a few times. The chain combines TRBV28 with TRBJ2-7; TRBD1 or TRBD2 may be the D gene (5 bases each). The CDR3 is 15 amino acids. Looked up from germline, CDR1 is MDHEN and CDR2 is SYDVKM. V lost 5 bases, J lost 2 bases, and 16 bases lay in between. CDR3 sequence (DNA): TGTGCCAGCAGTACTCTTTGGGACGCCGCCTACGAGCAGTACTTC. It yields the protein CASSTLWDAAYEQYF.

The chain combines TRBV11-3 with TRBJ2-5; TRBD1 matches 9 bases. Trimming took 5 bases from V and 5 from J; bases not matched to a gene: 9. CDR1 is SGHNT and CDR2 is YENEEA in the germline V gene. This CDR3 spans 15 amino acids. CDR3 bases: TGTGCCAGCAGCCCCGGGACAGGGAGGGGGGAGACCCAGTACTTC. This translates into CASSPGTGRGETQYF.

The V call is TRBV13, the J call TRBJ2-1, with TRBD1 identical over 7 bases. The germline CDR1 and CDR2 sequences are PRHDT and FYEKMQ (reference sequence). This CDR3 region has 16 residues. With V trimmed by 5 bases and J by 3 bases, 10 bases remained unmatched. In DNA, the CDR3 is TGTGCCAGCAGCCCCCCCAGACAGGGAATCTACAATGAGCAGTTCTTC. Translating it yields CASSPPRQGIYNEQFF.

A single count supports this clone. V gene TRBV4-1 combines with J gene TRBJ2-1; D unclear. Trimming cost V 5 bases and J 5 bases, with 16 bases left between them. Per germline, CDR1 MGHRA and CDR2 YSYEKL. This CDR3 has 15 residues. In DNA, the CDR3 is TGCGCCAGCAGCGACGTCAAGTGGGCTAACAATGAGCAGTTCTTC. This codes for CASSDVKWANNEQFF.

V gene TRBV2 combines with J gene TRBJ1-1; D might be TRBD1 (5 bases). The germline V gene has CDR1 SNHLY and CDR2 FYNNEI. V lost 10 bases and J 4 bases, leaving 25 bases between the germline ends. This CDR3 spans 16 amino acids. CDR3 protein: CATSRNRDGRRTEAFF. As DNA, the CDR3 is TGTGCCACCTCGAGGAACCGGGACGGCAGGCGCACTGAAGCTTTCTTT.

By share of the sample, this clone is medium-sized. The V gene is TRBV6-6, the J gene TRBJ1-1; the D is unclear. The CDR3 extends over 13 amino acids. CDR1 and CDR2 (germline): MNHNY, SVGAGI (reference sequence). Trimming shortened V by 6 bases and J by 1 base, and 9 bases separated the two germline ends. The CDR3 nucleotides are TGTGCCAGCAGCCCTCAGCGGAACACTGAAGCTTTCTTT. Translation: CASSPQRNTEAFF.

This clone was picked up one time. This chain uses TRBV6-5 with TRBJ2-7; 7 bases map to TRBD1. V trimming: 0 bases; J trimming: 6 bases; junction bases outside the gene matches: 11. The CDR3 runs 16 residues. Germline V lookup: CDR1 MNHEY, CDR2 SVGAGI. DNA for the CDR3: TGTGCCAGCAGTTACTCCGGCACCCAGGGGGTTGGCGAGCAGTACTTC. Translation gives CASSYSGTQGVGEQYF.

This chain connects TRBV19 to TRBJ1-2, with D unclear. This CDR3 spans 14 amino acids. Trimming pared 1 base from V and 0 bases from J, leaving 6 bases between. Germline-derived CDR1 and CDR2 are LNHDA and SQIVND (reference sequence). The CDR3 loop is CASSIVGTNYGYTF. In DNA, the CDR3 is TGTGCCAGTAGTATAGTTGGGACTAACTATGGCTACACCTTC.

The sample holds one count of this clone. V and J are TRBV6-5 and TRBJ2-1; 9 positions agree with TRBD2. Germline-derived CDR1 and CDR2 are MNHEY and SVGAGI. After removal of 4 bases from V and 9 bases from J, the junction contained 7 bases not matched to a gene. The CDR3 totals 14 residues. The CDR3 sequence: CASSSLGTSFEQFF. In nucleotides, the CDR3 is TGTGCCAGCAGTTCACTGGGGACTAGCTTTGAGCAGTTCTTC.

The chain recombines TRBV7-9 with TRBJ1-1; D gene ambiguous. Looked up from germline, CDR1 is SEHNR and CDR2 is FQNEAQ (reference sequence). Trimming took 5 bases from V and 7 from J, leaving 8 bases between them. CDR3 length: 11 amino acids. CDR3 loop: CASSVTDEAFF. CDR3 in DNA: TGTGCCAGCAGCGTCACAGATGAAGCTTTCTTT.

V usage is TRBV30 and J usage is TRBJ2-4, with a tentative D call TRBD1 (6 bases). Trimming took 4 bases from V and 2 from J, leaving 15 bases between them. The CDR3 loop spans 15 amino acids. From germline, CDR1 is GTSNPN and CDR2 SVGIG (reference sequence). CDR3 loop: CAWTRGGLTKNIQYF. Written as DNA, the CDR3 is TGTGCCTGGACTCGAGGGGGTTTAACCAAAAACATTCAGTACTTC.

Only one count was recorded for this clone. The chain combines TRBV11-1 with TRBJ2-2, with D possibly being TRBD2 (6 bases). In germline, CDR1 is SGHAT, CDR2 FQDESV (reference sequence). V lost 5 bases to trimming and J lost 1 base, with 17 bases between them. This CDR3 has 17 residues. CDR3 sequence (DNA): TGTGCCAGCAGCCGCCTATTCGGGGGAGGGAACACCGGGGAGCTGTTTTTT. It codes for CASSRLFGGGNTGELFF.

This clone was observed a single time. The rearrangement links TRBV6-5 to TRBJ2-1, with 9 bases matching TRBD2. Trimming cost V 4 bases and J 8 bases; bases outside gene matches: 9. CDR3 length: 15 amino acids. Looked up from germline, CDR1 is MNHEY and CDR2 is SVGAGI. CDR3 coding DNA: TGTGCCAGCAGTTCCTGGTTAGCGGGAGTGTATGAGCAGTTCTTC. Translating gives CASSSWLAGVYEQFF.

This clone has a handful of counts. This CDR3 reads CASRDRGRADGYTF. The CDR3 DNA reads TGTGCCAGCAGGGACAGGGGGCGCGCCGATGGCTACACCTTC. This chain joins TRBV28 and TRBJ1-2, with 11 bases matching TRBD1. CDR1 and CDR2 from the germline V gene are MDHEN and SYDVKM. This CDR3 has 14 amino acids. V lost 6 bases and J lost 6; bases outside the gene matches: 6.

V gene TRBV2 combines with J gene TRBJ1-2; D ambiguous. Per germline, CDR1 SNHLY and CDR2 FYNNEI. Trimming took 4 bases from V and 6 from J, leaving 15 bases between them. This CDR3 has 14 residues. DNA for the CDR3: TGTGCCAGCAGTGCACTTGGGAAGGAGGATGGCTACACCTTC. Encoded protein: CASSALGKEDGYTF.

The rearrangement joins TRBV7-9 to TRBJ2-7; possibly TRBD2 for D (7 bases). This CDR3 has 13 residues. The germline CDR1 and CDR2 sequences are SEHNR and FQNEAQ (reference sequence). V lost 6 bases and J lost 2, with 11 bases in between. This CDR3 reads CASSRGGPYEQYF. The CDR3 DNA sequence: TGTGCCAGCAGTAGGGGGGGCCCCTACGAGCAGTACTTC.

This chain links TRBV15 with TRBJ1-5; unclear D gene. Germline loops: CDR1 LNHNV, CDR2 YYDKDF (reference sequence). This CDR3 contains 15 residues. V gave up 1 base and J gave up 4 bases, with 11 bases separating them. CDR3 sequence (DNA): TGTGCCACCAGCAGAGCCCTAGACGGGAATCAGCCCCAGCATTTT. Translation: CATSRALDGNQPQHF.

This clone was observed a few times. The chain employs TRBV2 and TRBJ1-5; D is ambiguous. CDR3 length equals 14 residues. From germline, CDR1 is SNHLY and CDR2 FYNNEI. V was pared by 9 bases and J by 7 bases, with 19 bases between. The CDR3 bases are TGTGCCAGTACTAACGACTTCTTGGGGCAGCCCCAGCATTTT. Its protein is CASTNDFLGQPQHF. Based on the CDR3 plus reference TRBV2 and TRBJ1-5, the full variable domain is EPEVTQTPSHQVTQMGQEVILRCVPISNHLYFYWYRQILGQKVEFLVSFYNNEISEKSEIFDDQFSVERPDGSNFTLKIRSTKLEDSAMYFCASTNDFLGQPQHFGDGTRLSIL.

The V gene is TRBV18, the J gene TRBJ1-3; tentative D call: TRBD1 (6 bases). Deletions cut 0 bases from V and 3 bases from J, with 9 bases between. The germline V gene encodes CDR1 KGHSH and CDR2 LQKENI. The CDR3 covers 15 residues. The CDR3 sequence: CASSPPNRDGNTIYF. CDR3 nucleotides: TGTGCCAGCTCACCACCGAACAGGGATGGAAACACCATATATTTT.

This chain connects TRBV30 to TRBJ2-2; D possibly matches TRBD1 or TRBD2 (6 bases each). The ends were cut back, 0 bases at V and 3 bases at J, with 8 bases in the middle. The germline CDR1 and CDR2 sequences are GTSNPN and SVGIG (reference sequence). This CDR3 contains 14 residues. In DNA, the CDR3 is TGTGCCTGGAGTGTGGGGGGCTACACCGGGGAGCTGTTTTTT. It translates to CAWSVGGYTGELFF.